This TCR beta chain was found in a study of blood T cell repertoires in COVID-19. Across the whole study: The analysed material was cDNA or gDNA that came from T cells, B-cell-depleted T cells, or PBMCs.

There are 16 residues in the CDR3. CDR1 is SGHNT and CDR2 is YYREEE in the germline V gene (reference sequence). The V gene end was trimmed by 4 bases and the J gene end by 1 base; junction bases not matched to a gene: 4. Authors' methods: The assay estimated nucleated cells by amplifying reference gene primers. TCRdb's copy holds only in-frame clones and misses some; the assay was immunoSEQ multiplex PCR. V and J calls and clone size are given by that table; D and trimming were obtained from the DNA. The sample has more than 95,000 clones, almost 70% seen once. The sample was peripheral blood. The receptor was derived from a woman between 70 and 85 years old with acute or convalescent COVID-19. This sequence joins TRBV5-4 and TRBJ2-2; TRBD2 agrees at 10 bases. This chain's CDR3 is CASSDPSGRNTGELFF. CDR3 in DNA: TGTGCCAGCAGCGACCCTAGCGGGAGGAACACCGGGGAGCTGTTTTTT.